These T cell receptor beta chains were read from a single sample in a study of T cells after yellow fever vaccination. TCRdb re-analysed the 5' RACE reads in MiXCR, keeping a single row per CDR3 protein. The data contain some 52,000 distinct CDR3 sequences, about 6.6% of them singletons. Sample: CD8+ T cells not binding an NS4B(214-222) dextramer, sorted from PBMCs, taken about 41 days after the first yellow fever vaccination. All receptors come from a man aged 18 to 29 who received the YFV17D yellow fever vaccine. The CDR3 runs from the conserved cysteine through the conserved F or W.

V: TRBV7-9; J: TRBJ2-5; CDR3: CASSQSRTGADETQYF
V: TRBV20-1; J: TRBJ2-1; CDR3: CSATFGLVALNEQFF
V: TRBV20-1; J: TRBJ2-7; CDR3: CSAREKRGAVREQYF
V: TRBV4-1; J: TRBJ1-1; CDR3: CASSPQGQLNTEAFF
V: TRBV19; J: TRBJ1-1; CDR3: CATLTFDGAFF
V: TRBV19; J: TRBJ2-7; CDR3: CASSPAGGDEQYF
V: TRBV4-1; J: TRBJ1-6; CDR3: CASSQISASPLHF
V: TRBV12-3/TRBV12-4; J: TRBJ1-4; CDR3: CASSLAGSEKLFF
V: TRBV6-2/TRBV6-3; J: TRBJ2-1; CDR3: CASSTSPDRGREFF
V: TRBV14; J: TRBJ2-1; CDR3: CASSQLAGGEQFF
V: TRBV30; J: TRBJ2-2; CDR3: CAWSVPGTLLSTGELFF
V: TRBV4-3; J: TRBJ1-2; CDR3: CASSQELLGEYGYTF
V: TRBV11-2; J: TRBJ1-4; CDR3: CASSRQGLRKLFF
V: TRBV6-5; J: TRBJ1-1; CDR3: CASTPGRGTEAFF
V: TRBV20-1; J: TRBJ1-5; CDR3: CSARDRQGQGQPQHF
V: TRBV14; J: TRBJ2-5; CDR3: CASSQSSGVYQETQYF
V: TRBV6-5; J: TRBJ1-2; CDR3: CASSYTAYYGYTF
V: TRBV12-3/TRBV12-4; J: TRBJ1-2; CDR3: CASRSPGQGRVGYTF
V: TRBV20-1; J: TRBJ2-7; CDR3: CSARRTQGAYEQYF
V: TRBV4-3; J: TRBJ2-1; CDR3: CASSQGTSRDEQFF
V: TRBV7-9; J: TRBJ1-5; CDR3: CASSLTGQSNQPQHF
V: TRBV7-8; J: TRBJ2-5; CDR3: CASSRARDGGQETQYF
V: TRBV29-1; J: TRBJ1-2; CDR3: CSVEDWKADGYTF
V: TRBV4-3; J: TRBJ2-1; CDR3: CASSQDLGGGADEQFF
V: TRBV19; J: TRBJ2-3; CDR3: CASSPGWEADTQYF
V: TRBV4-1; J: TRBJ2-3; CDR3: CASSPEGGENTDTQYF
V: TRBV19; J: TRBJ1-1; CDR3: CASTVGRSEAFF
V: TRBV12-3/TRBV12-4; J: TRBJ1-1; CDR3: CASYNREAFF
V: TRBV7-2; J: TRBJ1-1; CDR3: CASSFPEAFF
V: TRBV20-1; J: TRBJ2-7; CDR3: CSARDPTSASSYEQYF
V: TRBV10-3; J: TRBJ2-2; CDR3: CAISESMSGNTGELFF
V: TRBV20-1; J: TRBJ1-1; CDR3: CSARDERGPRLMNTEAFF
V: TRBV4-1; J: TRBJ2-2; CDR3: CASSQDTGPGELFF
V: TRBV11-2; J: TRBJ2-2; CDR3: CASTSLIHVNTGELFF
V: TRBV28; J: TRBJ2-2; CDR3: CASSFWFGAGELFF
V: TRBV7-8; J: TRBJ2-1; CDR3: CASSLAGIKTFF
V: TRBV6-2/TRBV6-3; J: TRBJ1-1; CDR3: CASSYGVPEAFF
V: TRBV12-3/TRBV12-4; J: TRBJ2-3; CDR3: CASSFEGRITDTQYF
V: TRBV7-3; J: TRBJ2-2; CDR3: CASSLDDSLTGELFF
V: TRBV6-1; J: TRBJ2-1; CDR3: CASSFTGQMIPEQFF
V: TRBV2; J: TRBJ2-2; CDR3: CARGRQSNTGELFF
V: TRBV13; J: TRBJ2-7; CDR3: CASTLGGGPYEQYF
V: TRBV4-2; J: TRBJ1-5; CDR3: CASSSEGDYSNQPQHF
V: TRBV4-1; J: TRBJ1-3; CDR3: CASSQDWAGSGNTIYF
V: TRBV11-2; J: TRBJ2-1; CDR3: CASSPGQSVGDEQFF
V: TRBV5-1; J: TRBJ2-7; CDR3: CASSPGTAEEQYF
V: TRBV19; J: TRBJ2-1; CDR3: CASSSKPGPRYNEQFF
V: TRBV20-1; J: TRBJ2-2; CDR3: CSAKGLGTGELFF
V: TRBV5-6; J: TRBJ2-2; CDR3: CASSSLRQINTGELFF
V: TRBV27; J: TRBJ2-2; CDR3: CASSFGPLEPGELFF